This T cell receptor beta chain was recovered during a study of T-cell memory formation after mild COVID-19. Study-level points and caveats: In second-wave clones peaking day 37, SARS-CoV-2 specificity remained unconfirmed.

Notes on this clonotype: Its antigen remains unidentified.

Researchers used 5'RACE with constant-segment primers to make TCR alpha and TCR beta cDNA libraries that carry sample barcodes and UMIs. MiXCR, run by TCRdb on the 5' RACE reads, gives a single entry per CDR3 protein. The top ten clones hold about 8.6% of a sample with about 560,000 distinct CDR3 sequences, roughly a sixth of them seen once. The germline gives CDR1 KGHDR, CDR2 SFDVKD. Trimming left V 4 bases short and J 2 bases short, with 14 bases between. The CDR3 length is 15 residues. The rearrangement links TRBV24-1 to TRBJ2-7; D possibly uses TRBD1 or TRBD2 (5 bases each). The sample consisted of PBMCs or a T cell subset sorted from them (not recorded which). The receptor was derived from an adult woman who had mild COVID-19 (a few samples of this study predate the infection). Cell type and time point are not known. CDR3 protein: CATSDPNRGPYEQYF. The CDR3 region has the DNA TGTGCCACCAGTGACCCAAATCGGGGCCCCTACGAGCAGTACTTC.